A selection of T cell receptor beta chains follows, all from one sample in a study of beta chain features in type 1 diabetes. This table comes from immunoSEQ multiplex PCR, and its TCRdb copy is limited to in-frame clones, with some not included. Of about 120,000 clones in the sample, about 15% are singletons; the top ten hold 2% to 3%. Sequencing used central memory CD4+ T cells from blood. These receptor sequences come from a man aged 30-40 years with type 1 diabetes. CDR3s include the opening cysteine and the closing phenylalanine or tryptophan. The D gene is left open where the match is weak. Some rows mark clone size as missing; the rest say once, few, many or name a class of expanded clone.

j_call,d_call,clone_size,cdr3_length,v_call,cdr3_aa,cdr3_nt
TRBJ2-7,.,few,14,TRBV9,CASSGGDPSNEQYF,TGTGCCAGCAGCGGCGGGGATCCCAGCAACGAGCAGTACTTC
TRBJ2-5,TRBD2,few,15,TRBV9,CASSVGQLAGETQYF,TGTGCCAGCAGCGTAGGGCAGCTAGCGGGAGAGACCCAGTACTTC
TRBJ2-5,TRBD2,few,17,TRBV27,CASRRLAGDINQETQYF,TGTGCCAGCAGAAGACTAGCGGGCGATATTAATCAAGAGACCCAGTACTTC
TRBJ2-7,TRBD1,few,13,TRBV5-1,CASSSGTAYEQYF,TGCGCCAGCAGCTCCGGGACAGCATACGAGCAGTACTTC
TRBJ1-2,TRBD1,.,17,TRBV13,CASSSGPSGTGGYGYTF,TGTGCCAGCAGCTCAGGTCCCTCCGGGACAGGGGGCTATGGCTACACCTTC
TRBJ2-6,.,.,16,TRBV6-5,CASSFQGNVGANVLTF,TGTGCCAGCAGTTTTCAGGGAAATGTTGGGGCCAACGTCCTGACTTTC
TRBJ2-3,.,few,14,TRBV19,CASSLGGGQDTQYF,TGTGCCAGTAGTTTGGGGGGGGGCCAAGATACGCAGTATTTT
TRBJ2-3,TRBD1,few,12,TRBV7-2,CASSLDRGTQYF,TGTGCCAGCAGCTTGGACAGGGGGACGCAGTATTTT
TRBJ2-1,.,many,15,TRBV7-9,CASSQTAEPLNEQFF,TGTGCCAGCAGCCAGACTGCCGAGCCTCTCAATGAGCAGTTCTTC
TRBJ1-4,.,few,11,TRBV21-1,CASSRGGKLFF,TGTGCCAGCAGCCGGGGCGGAAAACTGTTTTTT
TRBJ2-2,.,few,12,TRBV29-1,CSGCQAPGELFF,TGCAGCGGTTGCCAGGCTCCCGGGGAGCTGTTTTTT
TRBJ2-5,.,many,11,TRBV13,CASSLGVTQYF,TGTGCCAGCAGCTTAGGGGTGACCCAGTACTTC
TRBJ2-5,.,.,15,TRBV7-2,CASSQVLADQETQYF,TGCGCCAGCAGCCAAGTGTTGGCAGACCAAGAGACCCAGTACTTC